Shown below are 11 T cell receptor beta chains from a single sample sequenced in a study of blood T cells in healthy people across ages. For the second PCR, which ran for about 6 to 11 cycles, a sample-barcoded 5' primer and a J-beta primer mix were used. TCRdb re-called the 5' RACE reads with MiXCR, one entry per CDR3 protein. Altogether roughly 1.5 million distinct CDR3 sequences are present, less than 45% being singletons, with the ten largest covering under 5%. The sample taken for sequencing was blood. The receptors derive from a woman younger than 30 in good health.

For this clonotype: This may be a read error, as it is one base from a much larger clone. The rearrangement joins TRBV29-1 to TRBJ2-3; the D is unclear. The CDR3 totals 16 residues. Germline V lookup: CDR1 SQVTM, CDR2 ANQGSEA. CDR3 sequence (DNA): TGCAGCGTTGAAGCCCTACCTGAAACACGCACAGATACGCCGTATTTT. It yields the protein CSVEALPETRTDTPYF.

This clonotype showed up just a few times. This chain joins TRBV4-3 and TRBJ1-6, with D possibly being TRBD1 (5 bases). Trimming shortened V by 3 bases and J by 11 bases, and 11 bases separated the two germline ends. Germline V gene lookup returns CDR1 LGHNA and CDR2 YSLEER. This CDR3 contains 13 residues. CDR3 sequence: CASSHQQDAPLHF. The DNA of the CDR3 is TGCGCCAGCAGCCATCAACAGGATGCACCCCTCCACTTT.

This clonotype was recorded a few times. The CDR3 nucleotides read TGTGCCAGCAGACGATCTAGCGGGGGGACCTACAATGAGCAGTTCTTC. Translating it yields CASRRSSGGTYNEQFF. The chain joins TRBV2 to TRBJ2-1, with 11 bases lining up with TRBD2. The trim removed 6 bases at V and 2 bases at J, leaving 6 bases unmatched. The CDR3 extends over 16 amino acids. Germline V gives CDR1 SNHLY, CDR2 FYNNEI. The complete variable domain, with remaining parts taken from reference TRBV2 and TRBJ2-1, reads EPEVTQTPSHQVTQMGQEVILRCVPISNHLYFYWYRQILGQKVEFLVSFYNNEISEKSEIFDDQFSVERPDGSNFTLKIRSTKLEDSAMYFCASRRSSGGTYNEQFFGPGTRLTVL.

V and J are TRBV14 and TRBJ2-3; TRBD2 aligns across 7 bases. This CDR3 spans 15 amino acids. With 6 bases clipped from V and 0 bases from J, the junction kept 6 bases outside the gene matches. Germline assignment: CDR1 SGHDN and CDR2 FVKESK. The CDR3 loop reads CASRNSGSSTDTQYF. In DNA form, the CDR3 reads TGTGCCAGCAGAAATAGCGGGTCTAGCACAGATACGCAGTATTTT.

This clonotype was detected only a few times. The V and J genes are TRBV7-8 and TRBJ2-1; no clear D. Trimming stripped 6 bases from V and 8 bases from J, with 17 bases between. Germline V gene sequence: CDR1 SGHVS, CDR2 FQNEAQ. The CDR3 runs 14 residues. The CDR3 reads CASSPRTLGYEQFF. In nucleotides, the CDR3 is TGTGCCAGCAGTCCACGAACCCTAGGGTATGAGCAGTTCTTC.

The chain combines TRBV28 with TRBJ2-5, with D possibly matching TRBD2 (5 bases). Trimming removed 9 bases at V and 4 bases at J, with 12 bases between. This CDR3 spans 12 amino acids. Germline loops: CDR1 MDHEN, CDR2 SYDVKM. The DNA for the CDR3 is TGTGCCAGTATAGCGCCCGCAGAGACCCAGTACTTC. Translating gives CASIAPAETQYF.

Concerning this clonotype: One end of the junction is discordant with germline, which a read error may explain. CDR3 nucleotide sequence: TGCGCCAGCAGCTTGGCAGCGGGTTCGCCGTCCTACGAGCAGTACTTC. Its protein product is CASSLAAGSPSYEQYF. The genes are TRBV5-5 and TRBJ2-7, with D maybe TRBD2 (6 bases). Germline V gene lookup returns CDR1 SGHKS and CDR2 YYEKEE (reference sequence). The CDR3 spans 16 residues.

The chain couples TRBV29-1 to TRBJ2-5; 7 nucleotides align to TRBD2. With 5 bases clipped from V and 11 bases from J, the junction kept 17 bases outside the gene matches. This CDR3 contains 14 residues. Germline CDR1 SQVTM, CDR2 ANQGSEA. The CDR3 nucleotides are TGCAGCGTTACATCTAGCGGACCCTACAATGAGCAGTACTTC. The encoded protein is CSVTSSGPYNEQYF.

The V call is TRBV6-5, the J call TRBJ1-4, with D perhaps TRBD1 (6 bases). This CDR3 contains 17 residues. CDR1 and CDR2 (germline): MNHEY, SVGAGI. The V gene lost 2 bases and the J gene lost 1 base, with 14 bases spanning the gap. CDR3 sequence: CASSYVGRGLTNEKLFF. CDR3 DNA: TGTGCCAGCAGTTACGTCGGCAGGGGCCTAACTAATGAAAAACTGTTTTTT.

This chain connects TRBV7-2 to TRBJ1-1; possible D gene TRBD1, 6 bases. CDR3 length: 14 residues. Trimming stripped 7 bases from V and 4 bases from J, with 16 bases between. Germline V gene lookup returns CDR1 SGHTA and CDR2 FQGNSA. DNA for the CDR3: TGTGCCAGCACCTCGCGACAGGTATCCACTGAAGCTTTCTTT. Protein product: CASTSRQVSTEAFF.

V is TRBV24-1 and J is TRBJ2-2, with D tentatively TRBD1 or TRBD2 (5 bases each). CDR3 size: 13 residues. The germline CDR1 and CDR2 sequences are KGHDR and SFDVKD. V lost 12 bases and J lost 0, with 10 bases in between. The CDR3 nucleotides are TGTGCCTCCGGGGACCCGAACACCGGGGAGCTGTTTTTT. Its translation is CASGDPNTGELFF.